The sequence of this T cell receptor beta chain was determined in a study of metastatic and nonmetastatic thyroid tumors. Study-wide context: Repertoires from blood and tumor or nodule tissue of malignant and benign thyroid patients were compared.

There are 18 residues in the CDR3. V lost 6 bases to trimming and J lost 1 base; unmatched junction nucleotides: 11. TCRdb re-called the PCR reads through MiXCR. The sample includes some 20,000 clones, roughly a third seen only once; the top ten take roughly 30%. Patients had received no treatment of any kind before thyroid surgery. This clonotype originated in a female donor with papillary thyroid cancer or a benign thyroid nodule (not recorded which). Some clones in this sample may be carry-over from other donors' samples. J is TRBJ2-2 and V is TRBV12-3 or TRBV12-4; 10 bases line up with TRBD1. The sequenced material came from tumor tissue. The CDR3 DNA reads TGTGCCAGCAGCCAACGGGACAGGGGTCCGGGGAACACCGGGGAGCTGTTTTTT. Its translation: CASSQRDRGPGNTGELFF.